This T cell receptor (beta chain) was profiled in a study of shared clonotypes between healthy human individuals. General study points: Deeper or shallower sequencing was expected to change how clonotypes are shared among donors. Around 5% was the fraction of naive CD4 clonotypes found shared across a few donors.

Points on this clone: Its antigen is still unknown.

Sequencing was at deep level. Data came from immunoSEQ multiplex PCR; TCRdb stores just in-frame clones and leaves some out. The sample shows around 1.9 million clones, approximately 94% of them seen only once. Naive CD8 cells lacked CD45RO and underwent positive selection for CCR7, leaving out terminally differentiated effector memory CD45RA+ cells. The germline V gene encodes CDR1 SGHDN and CDR2 FVKESK. Trimming pared 3 bases from V and 8 bases from J, leaving 19 bases between. This CDR3 spans 16 amino acids. The receptor was isolated from a man in his late teens or twenties in good health. Some clones in this sample may be carry-over from other donors' samples. The source material was naive CD8+ T cells from PBMCs. V usage is TRBV14 and J usage is TRBJ1-4; D gene unclear. CDR3 bases: TGTGCCAGCAGCCATGGAAAGTACCCGAAGGGCGAAAAACTGTTTTTT. It specifies CASSHGKYPKGEKLFF.